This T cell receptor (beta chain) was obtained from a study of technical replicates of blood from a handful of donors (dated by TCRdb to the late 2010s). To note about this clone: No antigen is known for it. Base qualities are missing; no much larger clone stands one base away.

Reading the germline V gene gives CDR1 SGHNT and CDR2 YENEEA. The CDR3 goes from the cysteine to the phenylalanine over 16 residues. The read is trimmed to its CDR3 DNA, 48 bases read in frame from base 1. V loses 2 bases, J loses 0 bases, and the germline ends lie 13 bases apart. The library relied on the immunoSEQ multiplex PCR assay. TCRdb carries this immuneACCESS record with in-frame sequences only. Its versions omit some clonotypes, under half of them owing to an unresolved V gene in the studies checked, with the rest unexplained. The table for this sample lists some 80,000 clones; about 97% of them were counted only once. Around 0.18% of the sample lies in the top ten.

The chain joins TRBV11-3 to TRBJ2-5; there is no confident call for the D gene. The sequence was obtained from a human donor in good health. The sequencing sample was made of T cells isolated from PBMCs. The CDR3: CASSLNYIQYQETQYF. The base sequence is TGTGCCAGCAGCTTAAATTACATACAGTACCAAGAGACCCAGTACTTC.